Shown below are 20 T cell receptor beta chains from a single sample sequenced in a study of cytomegalovirus exposure and HLA in healthy donors. PCR was performed using 60 Vbeta and 13 Jbeta primers. Produced via immunoSEQ multiplex PCR; TCRdb's table is partial and in-frame only. Seen here are about 140,000 clones, roughly 80% observed once, and the top ten hold more than 0.85%. Sequenced sample: PBMCs. The receptors stem from a man aged 18 to 35 in good health and CMV-seronegative.

About this clone: One end of the junction is discordant with germline, which a read error may explain. The chain joins TRBV7-9 to TRBJ1-4, with TRBD1 identical over 9 bases. Germline lookup yields CDR1 SEHNR and CDR2 FQNEAQ (reference sequence). This CDR3 region has 14 residues. CDR3 sequence reads: CSSSLPGTGEKLFF. CDR3 DNA sequence: TGTTCCAGCAGCCTCCCCGGGACAGGGGAAAAACTGTTTTTT.

This clone was observed a handful of times. This chain uses TRBV6-5 with TRBJ1-2; no firm D call. The CDR3 spans 12 residues. Germline V lookup: CDR1 MNHEY, CDR2 SVGAGI. V lost 3 bases and J lost 6, with 8 bases in between. The CDR3, as DNA: TGTGCCAGCAGTTATTCGGGGAATGGCTACACCTTC. Its translation: CASSYSGNGYTF.

V gene TRBV27 combines with J gene TRBJ1-5; D unresolved. Germline CDR1 and CDR2: MNHEY and SMNVEV (reference sequence). There are 12 residues in the CDR3. Trimming took off 7 bases at V and 7 bases at J, with 11 bases between the two ends. The CDR3 sequence: CASTTLGQPQHF. The DNA of the CDR3 is TGTGCCAGCACCACACTAGGGCAGCCCCAGCATTTT.

This rearrangement joins TRBV7-9 to TRBJ1-1; D ambiguous. The CDR3 runs 13 residues. Germline lookup yields CDR1 SEHNR and CDR2 FQNEAQ (reference sequence). The V end lost 2 bases, the J end lost 1 base, and 5 bases lay between the germline ends. DNA for the CDR3: TGTGCCAGCAGCTTAAACAGGAACACTGAAGCTTTCTTT. As protein: CASSLNRNTEAFF.

CDR3 sequence: CASSTSALAKNIQYF. CDR3 bases: TGTGCCAGCAGCACCTCTGCGTTAGCCAAAAACATTCAGTACTTC. The chain recombines TRBV5-6 with TRBJ2-4; D remains unclear. The V gene lost 4 bases and the J gene lost 0 bases, with 11 bases spanning the gap. There are 15 residues in the CDR3. Germline CDR1 and CDR2: SGHDT and YYEEEE. The entire variable domain, with the rest obtained from reference TRBV5-6 and TRBJ2-4, is as follows: DAGVTQSPTHLIKTRGQQVTLRCSPKSGHDTVSWYQQALGQGPQFIFQYYEEEERQRGNFPDRFSGHQFPNYSSELNVNALLLGDSALYLCASSTSALAKNIQYFGAGTRLSVL.

The rearrangement links TRBV5-1 to TRBJ1-6; 11 bases agree with TRBD1. The CDR3 loop spans 15 amino acids. Germline-derived CDR1 and CDR2 are SGHRS and YFSETQ. The V gene end was trimmed by 4 bases and the J gene end by 8 bases; junction bases not matched to a gene: 5. The CDR3 DNA sequence: TGCGCCAGCAGCACGGGACAGGGGGGGGATTCACCCCTCCACTTT. Translating it yields CASSTGQGGDSPLHF. Based on the CDR3 plus reference TRBV5-1 and TRBJ1-6, the full variable domain is KAGVTQTPRYLIKTRGQQVTLSCSPISGHRSVSWYQQTPGQGLQFLFEYFSETQRNKGNFPGRFSGRQFSNSRSEMNVSTLELGDSALYLCASSTGQGGDSPLHFGNGTRLTVT.

This clone came up once. The V gene is TRBV19, the J gene TRBJ2-4; 8 bases match TRBD2. The CDR3 extends over 18 amino acids. The J segment lost 2 bases and the V segment lost 7 bases, leaving 16 bases of the junction unmatched. Germline CDR1 reads LNHDA; CDR2 reads SQIVND (reference sequence). The CDR3 here is CASTAGGPLRTTKNIQYF. The CDR3 bases are TGTGCCAGTACCGCGGGGGGACCCCTGAGAACCACCAAAAACATTCAGTACTTC.

The chain employs TRBV6-1 and TRBJ2-7, with a weak D call TRBD2 (6 bases). Germline CDR1 is MNHNS and CDR2 is SASEGT. The V and J ends lost 4 bases and 0 bases respectively, with 16 bases between them. The CDR3 is 16 amino acids. The CDR3: CASSVAEGILSYEQYF. In DNA form, the CDR3 reads TGTGCCAGCAGTGTAGCGGAGGGCATACTCTCCTACGAGCAGTACTTC.

This clone was found a few times. The chain uses TRBV30 and TRBJ2-2; tentatively, D is TRBD1 (6 bases). This CDR3 has 14 amino acids. Between the trimmed V and J ends, which lost 4 bases and 2 bases, there was a span of 11 bases. Looked up from germline, CDR1 is GTSNPN and CDR2 is SVGIG (reference sequence). CDR3 sequence reads: CAWTGTINTGELFF. The CDR3 DNA follows: TGTGCCTGGACCGGGACAATCAACACCGGGGAGCTGTTTTTT.

This sequence joins TRBV30 and TRBJ1-4; D unclear. The CDR3 loop spans 13 amino acids. Germline lookup yields CDR1 GTSNPN and CDR2 SVGIG (reference sequence). The V end was cut by 0 bases, the J end by 6 bases, with 8 bases between. Here the CDR3 DNA reads TGTGCCTGGAGTGTTGCGGAGCATGAAAAACTGTTTTTT. It codes for CAWSVAEHEKLFF.

This rearrangement joins TRBV5-1 to TRBJ2-1; the D gene is possibly TRBD2 (6 bases). The CDR3 covers 13 residues. Looked up from germline, CDR1 is SGHRS and CDR2 is YFSETQ. Trimming left V 0 bases short and J 10 bases short, with 11 bases between. CDR3 DNA sequence: TGCGCCAGCAGCTTGGAAACGGGGGTAGAGCAGTTCTTC. As protein: CASSLETGVEQFF.

The J gene is TRBJ2-3, the V gene TRBV4-3; TRBD1 matches at 9 bases. The CDR3 is 15 amino acids. The germline CDR1 and CDR2 sequences are LGHNA and YSLEER. V was pared by 3 bases and J by 1 base, with 2 bases of the junction left unmatched. The CDR3 loop is CASSQRTGGTDTQYF. The CDR3 DNA reads TGCGCCAGCAGCCAGAGGACAGGGGGCACAGATACGCAGTATTTT.

This chain links TRBV21-1 with TRBJ2-1; the table's D call of TRBD1 was not tested on the DNA. TRBV21-1 is reported as a pseudogene. The CDR3 extends over 15 amino acids. The CDR3 sequence is CANLRGGESGNEQFF. CDR3 DNA: TGTGCCAATCTGAGAGGGGGCGAAAGCGGGAATGAGCAGTTCTTC.

The chain has TRBV19 and TRBJ1-1; D not certain. The CDR3 totals 13 residues. Trimming took off 0 bases at V and 11 bases at J, with 13 bases between the two ends. CDR1 is LNHDA and CDR2 is SQIVND in the germline V gene (reference sequence). DNA of the CDR3: TGTGCCAGTAGTATAGATGGCGTCCGGGAGGCTTTCTTT. This gives the protein CASSIDGVREAFF.

The chain uses TRBV30 and TRBJ1-5, with D perhaps TRBD1 (5 bases). This CDR3 comprises 13 residues. CDR1 and CDR2 from the germline V gene are GTSNPN and SVGIG (reference sequence). Trimming removed 4 bases at V and 9 bases at J, with 16 bases between. CDR3 sequence (DNA): TGTGCCTGGACGACAGCGGGCCGGGGGCCCCAGCATTTT. This codes for CAWTTAGRGPQHF.

The chain employs TRBV7-9 and TRBJ1-4; perhaps TRBD1 as D (6 bases). The CDR3 has 14 residues. Germline CDR1 is SEHNR and CDR2 is FQNEAQ (reference sequence). V was clipped by 4 bases and J by 3 bases, with 9 bases between them. The CDR3 protein is CASSSQGSNEKLFF. DNA for the CDR3: TGTGCCAGCAGCTCACAGGGCTCTAATGAAAAACTGTTTTTT.

The rearrangement joins TRBV7-2 to TRBJ2-5; possible D gene TRBD2, 7 bases. V lost 5 bases and J lost 0, with 16 bases in between. Germline values: CDR1 SGHTA, CDR2 FQGNSA. This CDR3 has 16 amino acids. CDR3 region: CASSKGEGGYQETQYF. CDR3 DNA sequence: TGTGCCAGCAGCAAAGGGGAGGGGGGTTACCAAGAGACCCAGTACTTC.

The chain has TRBV6-6 and TRBJ2-1; a possible D gene is TRBD1 (5 bases). The V and J ends lost 6 bases and 7 bases respectively, with 16 bases between them. Germline CDR1 and CDR2: MNHNY and SVGAGI (reference sequence). CDR3 length equals 14 residues. The CDR3 nucleotides are TGTGCCAGCAGCCCAGGTTATGGGGCAAATGAGCAGTTCTTC. Translation gives CASSPGYGANEQFF.

The chain carries TRBV21-1 and TRBJ1-2; the table's TRBD1 call for D was not verified on the DNA. TRBV21-1 is deemed a pseudogene. This CDR3 is 15 amino acids long. This CDR3 is CASSKETGGRNGYTF. CDR3 in DNA: TGTGCCAGCAGCAAGGAGACAGGGGGCCGTAATGGCTACACCTTC.

The CDR3, as DNA: TGTGCCAGCAGCTTAGCCGGCGGGGGGCAGGCAGATACGCAGTATTTT. The encoded protein is CASSLAGGGQADTQYF. This sequence joins TRBV7-2 and TRBJ2-3; 8 nucleotides align to TRBD2. The J segment lost 4 bases and the V segment lost 0 bases, leaving 6 bases of the junction unmatched. Germline V CDR1 and CDR2: SGHTA, FQGNSA. This CDR3 region has 16 residues.